This T cell receptor (beta chain) came from a study of immune characterization of retroperitoneal liposarcoma. The table lists this clonotype with a few counts. Germline V gives CDR1 MNHEY, CDR2 SVGAGI. V dropped 2 bases and J dropped 6; count of bases not matched to a gene: 4. The CDR3 consists of 15 residues. Using its own MiXCR run on the PCR reads, TCRdb lists one record per CDR3 protein. The repertoire holds 10,000 or so distinct CDR3 sequences, with about a quarter as singletons. The V and J genes are TRBV6-5 and TRBJ2-1, with TRBD1 matching 10 bases. The sample was tumor tissue. This clonotype originated in a female donor with retroperitoneal liposarcoma. CDR3 nucleotides: TGTGCCAGCAGTTACGGGACAGGGGTCTCCAATGAGCAGTTCTTC. Residues: CASSYGTGVSNEQFF.